This T cell receptor beta chain was observed in a study of blood T cell repertoires in COVID-19. Residents of about two dozen US areas, aged about 18 to 89 years, made up the participants. The study assigned cohorts using participant-reported clinical history. Profiled with immunoSEQ multiplex PCR; TCRdb holds only in-frame clones, not every one. The data contain around 190,000 clones, around 86% of them singletons. The TCR originated in a man in his forties with acute COVID-19. Source material: PBMCs or T cells enriched from blood (not recorded which).

CDR3 in DNA: TGTGCCAGCAGCCAAGGACCCACAGGGAACACTGAAGCTTTCTTT. Amino acids: CASSQGPTGNTEAFF. The chain has TRBV4-2 and TRBJ1-1, with TRBD1 as a possible D gene (5 bases). Germline V lookup: CDR1 LGHNA, CDR2 YNFKEQ. The CDR3 contains 15 residues. V lost 1 base to trimming and J lost 1 base, with 10 bases between them.